Here is one T cell receptor (beta chain) with its context. These data originate in a study of cytomegalovirus exposure and HLA in healthy donors. The CDR3 has 16 residues. Between the trimmed V and J ends, which lost 8 bases and 0 bases, there was a span of 16 bases. Germline loops: CDR1 MDHEN, CDR2 SYDVKM. Vbeta (60) and Jbeta (13) primers were used in the PCR. Measured with immunoSEQ multiplex PCR; TCRdb has only the in-frame clones, and not every one. The sample holds 150,000 to 200,000 clones. Healthy individuals who donated bone marrow served as the donors. The V and J genes are TRBV28 and TRBJ1-4, with a weak D call TRBD1 (5 bases). The receptor was derived from a woman in her sixties or seventies in good health and CMV-seronegative. Specimen: PBMCs. The CDR3 DNA is TGTGCCAGCCGCCACGGGGGGGATCCAACTAATGAAAAACTGTTTTTT. Residues: CASRHGGDPTNEKLFF.